This T cell receptor (beta chain) came from a study of blood T cell repertoires in COVID-19. Background on the study: The samples span acute and convalescent COVID-19 from the United States, Italy and Spain. The analysed material was cDNA or gDNA that came from T cells, B-cell-depleted T cells, or PBMCs.

The ends lost 3 bases at V and 4 bases at J; junction bases unmatched: 12. This CDR3 comprises 16 residues. Germline values: CDR1 LNHDA, CDR2 SQIVND (reference sequence). In the authors' workflow: Nucleated cell counts were estimated from reference gene primer amplification. TCRdb's table, derived via immunoSEQ multiplex PCR, lists solely in-frame clones and lacks some. The V and J calls and clone size come from that table; D and trimming were worked out from the DNA. Here the sample spans 110,000 to 150,000 clones, about 81% being singletons. Sequencing input: peripheral blood. This receptor was obtained from a woman at least 80 years old with acute or convalescent COVID-19. This rearrangement joins TRBV19 to TRBJ2-7; 7 bases line up with TRBD1. The CDR3 region is CASSIHPGQASYEQYF. In nucleotides, the CDR3 is TGTGCCAGTAGTATTCACCCCGGACAGGCCTCTTACGAGCAGTACTTC. The full variable domain, completed using reference TRBV19 and TRBJ2-7, is DGGITQSPKYLFRKEGQNVTLSCEQNLNHDAMYWYRQDPGQGLRLIYYSQIVNDFQKGDIAEGYSVSREKKESFPLTVTSAQKNPTAFYLCASSIHPGQASYEQYFGPGTRLTVT.